The T cell receptor beta chain described here comes from a study of T-cell reconstitution after alpha-beta-depleted transplantation in children. Points from the study as a whole: Once a year had passed after transplant, T-cell counts and diversity came mostly from newly produced T cells.

Unique molecular identifiers were built into the TCRbeta library. One entry per CDR3 protein, called by TCRdb with MiXCR from the PCR reads. This sample yields 440,000 or so distinct CDR3 sequences, of which roughly 44% are seen a single time; around 29% belongs to the top ten. The CDR3 is 16 amino acids. Trimming took 2 bases from V and 7 from J; bases not matched to a gene: 10. Germline assignment: CDR1 SGHTA and CDR2 FQGNSA. In the case of this clonotype: What it binds is unknown.

V is TRBV7-2 and J is TRBJ2-1, with 8 bases lining up with TRBD2. Sequencing used PBMCs, obtained before TCRalphabeta/CD19-depleted stem cell transplant. This receptor was taken from a girl under 10 years old with aplastic anemia, due to receive a stem cell transplant. The CDR3, as DNA: TGTGCCAGCAGCTTAATAGCGGGGCTTGATTCTAATGAGCAGTTCTTC. This codes for CASSLIAGLDSNEQFF.